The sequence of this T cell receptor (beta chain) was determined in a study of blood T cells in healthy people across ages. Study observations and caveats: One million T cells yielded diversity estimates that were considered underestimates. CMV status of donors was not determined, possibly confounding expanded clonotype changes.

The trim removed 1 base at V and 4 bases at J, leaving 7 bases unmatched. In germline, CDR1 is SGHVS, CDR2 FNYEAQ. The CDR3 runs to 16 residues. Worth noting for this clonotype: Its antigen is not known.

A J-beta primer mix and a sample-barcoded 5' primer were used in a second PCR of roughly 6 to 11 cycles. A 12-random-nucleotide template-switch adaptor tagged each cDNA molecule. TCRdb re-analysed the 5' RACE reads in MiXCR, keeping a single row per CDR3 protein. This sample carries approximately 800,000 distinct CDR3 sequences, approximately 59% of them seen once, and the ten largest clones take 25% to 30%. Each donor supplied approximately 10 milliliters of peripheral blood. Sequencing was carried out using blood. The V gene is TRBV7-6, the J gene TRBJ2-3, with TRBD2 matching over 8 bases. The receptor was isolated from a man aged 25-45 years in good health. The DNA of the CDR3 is TGTGCCAGCAGCTTAGAGGCGGGGGGTTGGGCAGATACGCAGTATTTT. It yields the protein CASSLEAGGWADTQYF.